A selection of T cell receptor beta chains follows, all from one sample in a study of blood T cell repertoires in COVID-19. Produced via immunoSEQ multiplex PCR; TCRdb's table is partial and in-frame only. The data contain over 200,000 clones, approximately 88% of them singletons. The sequencing sample was made of PBMCs or T cells enriched from blood (not recorded which). The receptors derive from a man between 18 and 35 years old with acute COVID-19. Both conserved end residues are trimmed from each CDR3. Fields, in order: V gene, J gene, CDR3 protein.

>TRBV19|TRBJ1-4
ASSAQQGRGEKLF
>TRBV3-1/TRBV3-2|TRBJ1-6
ASSQDGGGRSPLH
>TRBV7-7|TRBJ2-1
ASSLAGQVNEQF
>TRBV27|TRBJ2-1
ASSLSGVPYNEQF
>TRBV6-5|TRBJ2-3
ASRPGLSPSDTQY
>TRBV11-2|TRBJ2-3
ASSLFRDSRKDTQY
>TRBV7-8|TRBJ1-5
ASSWGHSNQPQH
>TRBV24-1|TRBJ2-1
ATRPGGGHNEQF
>TRBV18|TRBJ1-1
ASSPDRAEAF
>TRBV4-2|TRBJ2-1
ASSQAGLAGGNEQF
>TRBV4-1|TRBJ1-2
ASSPTRTNYGYT
>TRBV15|TRBJ1-5
ATSPSRDGQPQH
>TRBV28|TRBJ2-1
ASSLFRGYNEQF
>TRBV18|TRBJ1-1
ASSPKGQGAF
>TRBV5-5|TRBJ2-7
ASRRTVDSSYEQY
>TRBV7-8|TRBJ2-3
ASSGREGPTQY
>TRBV7-2|TRBJ1-2
ASSPGGTGRGYT
>TRBV3-1/TRBV3-2|TRBJ1-1
ASSQEKTGTFDTEAF
>TRBV6-2/TRBV6-3|TRBJ1-5
ASSLGRDQPQH
>TRBV7-8|TRBJ2-1
ASLPGGLGDEQF
>TRBV30|TRBJ2-1
AWSSAVSYNEQF
>TRBV7-9|TRBJ1-4
ASTQTGTNEKLF
>TRBV9|TRBJ2-2
ASSVVGTGELF
>TRBV11-2|TRBJ2-1
ASSVSPRQGPYNEQF
>TRBV19|TRBJ2-7
ASSIDGGGDEQY
>TRBV11-3|TRBJ2-2
ASSTRQNTGELF
>TRBV6-5|TRBJ2-5
ASSYSTGSYETQY
>TRBV2|TRBJ1-6
ASRQSSYNSPLH
>TRBV19|TRBJ2-7
ASSIDGLAGGRYLYEQY
>TRBV28|TRBJ1-1
ASSFSFGGWNTEAF
>TRBV28|TRBJ2-5
ASSLDRGETQY
>TRBV18|TRBJ1-1
ASSPQGHYTEAF
>TRBV6-1|TRBJ2-7
ASSESGLEQY
>TRBV16|TRBJ2-1
ASSQYGRAGVYNEQF
>TRBV29-1|TRBJ1-2
SVEDPGTMGYT
>TRBV28|TRBJ2-5
ASSLQPGQGLETQY
>TRBV9|TRBJ1-2
ASSSGLQRYT
>TRBV10-1|TRBJ1-5
ASTGTPGTGNQPQH
>TRBV5-8|TRBJ2-1
ASSSARTSGPREQF
>TRBV11-2|TRBJ1-1
ASSSGLRDTEAF
>TRBV6-5|TRBJ2-1
ASRGLAGVVQF
>TRBV5-4|TRBJ2-7
ASSPPWSSYEQY
>TRBV4-2|TRBJ2-6
ASSPRETSVSGANVLT
>TRBV21-1|TRBJ2-7
ASSPLTGIREQY
>TRBV27|TRBJ1-6
ASRKTGDHSPLH
>TRBV5-4|TRBJ2-5
ASSSRDQETQY
>TRBV24-1|TRBJ2-1
ATSDPGTSVNEQF
>TRBV27|TRBJ2-7
ASRLAGGAYEQY
>TRBV4-1|TRBJ2-1
ASSQGMNANEQF
>TRBV7-9|TRBJ2-1
ASSSPADYNEQF
>TRBV7-2|TRBJ1-1
ASSTDTGTNTEAF